A single sample gave rise to the 29 T cell receptor beta chains below, sequenced in a study of Ad26.COV2.S vaccination and SARS-CoV-2 variants. The table came from immunoSEQ multiplex PCR; TCRdb's copy has only in-frame clones and leaves some out. The sample has some 350,000 clones, 92% seen once. The sample in question was peripheral blood, obtained after recovery from COVID-19. These receptors were taken from a human donor who had recovered from COVID-19.

The genes are TRBV13 and TRBJ2-7; 11 bases agree with TRBD2. Germline V CDR1 and CDR2: PRHDT, FYEKMQ (reference sequence). V was clipped by 5 bases and J by 0 bases; unmatched bases: 3. The CDR3 runs to 15 residues. CDR3 nucleotides: TGTGCCAGCAGCCCGGGACTAGCGGCCTCCTACGAGCAGTACTTC. This sequence encodes CASSPGLAASYEQYF.

V gene TRBV6-4 combines with J gene TRBJ1-2; D remains unclear. Germline V CDR1 and CDR2: MRHNA, SNTAGT. With 2 bases removed from V and 5 bases from J, the gap between germline ends came to 3 bases. CDR3 length equals 11 residues. CDR3: CASSDEYGYTF. CDR3 coding DNA: TGTGCCAGCAGTGACGAGTATGGCTACACCTTC.

The rearrangement uses TRBV19 and TRBJ1-1; 7 bases line up with TRBD1. This CDR3 is built from 15 residues. Trimming at V came to 5 bases and at J to 5 bases, leaving 11 bases not matched to a gene. Germline V gives CDR1 LNHDA, CDR2 SQIVND (reference sequence). CDR3 bases: TGTGCCAGTAGTCCCCTGACAGGGAAGGGGACTGAAGCTTTCTTT. This codes for CASSPLTGKGTEAFF.

The J gene is TRBJ2-2, the V gene TRBV2; 11 bases are a match to TRBD1. The CDR3 totals 15 residues. Unmatched junction bases numbered 1, after V lost 1 base and J lost 6 bases. Germline CDR1 SNHLY, CDR2 FYNNEI. The CDR3 DNA sequence: TGTGCCAGCAGTGAAGTGGGACAGGGGGCCGGGGAGCTGTTTTTT. As protein: CASSEVGQGAGELFF.

The rearrangement joins TRBV9 to TRBJ1-1; D ambiguous. CDR3 length: 15 amino acids. Germline V gene data show CDR1 as SGDLS and CDR2 as YYNGEE. Trimming shortened V by 1 base and J by 1 base, and 11 bases separated the two germline ends. The CDR3 protein is CASSVSSGENTEAFF. CDR3 nucleotide sequence: TGTGCCAGCAGCGTAAGTTCCGGGGAGAACACTGAAGCTTTCTTT.

This clone has a handful of counts. The rearrangement links TRBV15 to TRBJ1-6; tentatively, D is TRBD1 (6 bases). CDR3 length equals 17 residues. Germline V gene lookup returns CDR1 LNHNV and CDR2 YYDKDF (reference sequence). V lost 4 bases, J lost 0 bases, and 13 bases lay in between. CDR3 bases: TGTGCCACCAGCACCAGGGGATGGGCCTCCTATAATTCACCCCTCCACTTT. This translates into CATSTRGWASYNSPLHF.

The rearrangement joins TRBV18 to TRBJ2-5, with D uncertain. This CDR3 spans 13 amino acids. The V end was cut by 3 bases, the J end by 5 bases, with 10 bases between. Germline V gene sequence: CDR1 KGHSH, CDR2 LQKENI. CDR3 sequence reads: CASSPPSGETQYF. The CDR3 DNA follows: TGTGCCAGCTCACCTCCATCCGGGGAGACCCAGTACTTC.

The chain is built from TRBV5-1 and TRBJ1-1; a possible D gene is TRBD1 (5 bases). Trimming took off 0 bases at V and 2 bases at J, with 14 bases between the two ends. Germline V gene sequence: CDR1 SGHRS, CDR2 YFSETQ. This CDR3 spans 16 amino acids. Here the CDR3 reads CASSLANYGGNTEAFF. CDR3 bases: TGCGCCAGCAGCTTGGCCAATTACGGGGGTAACACTGAAGCTTTCTTT.

The chain links TRBV6-1 to TRBJ1-2; D is unclear. Germline V gene lookup returns CDR1 MNHNS and CDR2 SASEGT. Trimming left V 1 base short and J 6 bases short, with 12 bases between. This CDR3 has 14 amino acids. CDR3 nucleotides: TGTGCCAGCAGTGAAGATATCTGGGAGGATGGCTACACCTTC. Translating gives CASSEDIWEDGYTF.

The J gene is TRBJ2-3, the V gene TRBV6-5; the D gene is possibly TRBD2 (6 bases). The CDR3 consists of 15 residues. Germline V CDR1 and CDR2: MNHEY, SVGAGI. V gave up 2 bases and J gave up 0 bases, with 9 bases separating them. The DNA of the CDR3 is TGTGCCAGCAGTTACAAGCGGGCCAGCACAGATACGCAGTATTTT. It codes for CASSYKRASTDTQYF.

The J gene is TRBJ1-2, the V gene TRBV3-1 (or the pseudogene TRBV3-2), with TRBD1 as a possible D gene (5 bases). Germline CDR1 reads LGHDT; CDR2 reads YNNKEL (reference sequence). V was pared by 5 bases and J by 7 bases, with 20 bases between. There are 15 residues in the CDR3. The chain's CDR3 is CASSAFYRSSSGYTF. CDR3 nucleotide sequence: TGTGCCAGCAGCGCGTTTTACAGGTCGTCATCTGGCTACACCTTC.

Notes on this clone: The same CDR3 is also encoded by other DNA sequences in this sample. The chain is built from TRBV7-2 and TRBJ1-4; D perhaps matches TRBD1 (6 bases). Trimming cost V 0 bases and J 5 bases, with 10 bases left between them. CDR3 size: 15 residues. CDR1 SGHTA and CDR2 FQGNSA come from the germline V gene. CDR3 loop: CASSLAGQGNEKLFF. The CDR3 bases are TGTGCCAGCAGCTTAGCGGGACAAGGGAATGAAAAACTGTTTTTT.

A note on this clone: This same CDR3 is encoded by further DNA sequences in the sample. The V gene is TRBV3-1 (or the pseudogene TRBV3-2), the J gene TRBJ2-5; D may be TRBD2 (6 bases). The V and J ends lost 4 bases and 5 bases respectively, with 8 bases between them. The CDR3 has 12 amino acids. The germline gives CDR1 LGHDT, CDR2 YNNKEL (reference sequence). For the CDR3, the DNA is TGTGCCAGCAGCCGTGGGGGGGAGACCCAGTACTTC. Amino acid sequence: CASSRGGETQYF.

The rearrangement links TRBV6-5 to TRBJ2-7; D might be TRBD1 (6 bases). CDR1 MNHEY and CDR2 SVGAGI come from the germline V gene. The V and J ends lost 4 bases and 7 bases respectively, with 17 bases between them. This CDR3 is 14 amino acids long. The CDR3 sequence: CASSSGTRFGEQYF. The CDR3 DNA is TGTGCCAGCAGTTCAGGGACACGGTTTGGGGAGCAGTACTTC.

The rearrangement links TRBV6-6 to TRBJ1-2, with unresolved D. The CDR3 loop spans 11 amino acids. The V gene lost 5 bases and the J gene lost 5 bases, with 6 bases spanning the gap. Germline CDR1 is MNHNY and CDR2 is SVGAGI (reference sequence). CDR3 coding DNA: TGTGCCAGCAGTACCGATTATGGCTACACCTTC. Its translation is CASSTDYGYTF.

The chain carries TRBV15 and TRBJ1-1; D is possibly TRBD1 (5 bases). CDR1 is LNHNV and CDR2 is YYDKDF in the germline V gene (reference sequence). The CDR3 extends over 15 amino acids. Trimming cost V 3 bases and J 0 bases, with 11 bases left between them. The CDR3, as DNA: TGTGCCACCAGCAGGGCAGGGCTCATGAACACTGAAGCTTTCTTT. Translation gives CATSRAGLMNTEAFF.

The V call is TRBV7-9, the J call TRBJ2-3; 9 bases align to TRBD1. This CDR3 spans 15 amino acids. After removal of 6 bases from V and 1 base from J, the junction contained 5 bases not matched to a gene. Germline V gene lookup returns CDR1 SEHNR and CDR2 FQNEAQ (reference sequence). The CDR3 DNA sequence: TGTGCCAGCAGGTACCGGGACAGGGGCACAGATACGCAGTATTTT. Amino acid sequence: CASRYRDRGTDTQYF.

The chain carries TRBV5-1 and TRBJ2-3, with D tentatively TRBD2 (7 bases). The CDR3 is made up of 14 amino acids. With 4 bases removed from V and 6 bases from J, the gap between germline ends came to 15 bases. The germline gives CDR1 SGHRS, CDR2 YFSETQ. The CDR3 sequence: CASSGGEGDDTQYF. The CDR3 nucleotides are TGCGCCAGCAGCGGGGGGGAGGGGGACGATACGCAGTATTTT.

The chain uses TRBV23-1 and TRBJ1-3; D not certain. TRBV23-1 is an ORF for which the function is uncertain. The CDR3 contains 18 residues. The V and J ends lost 2 bases and 4 bases respectively, with 21 bases between them. The CDR3 protein is CASSQAVPAFLSGNTIYF. Here the CDR3 DNA reads TGCGCCAGCAGTCAAGCGGTCCCCGCTTTTTTGTCGGGAAACACCATATATTTT.

V usage is TRBV6-1 and J usage is TRBJ2-3; D possibly matches TRBD1 or TRBD2 (5 bases each). The CDR3 loop spans 14 amino acids. V was cut by 6 bases and J by 6 bases, with 16 bases left in between. Germline lookup yields CDR1 MNHNS and CDR2 SASEGT. This CDR3 reads CASRPGPSIDTQYF. The CDR3 DNA reads as TGTGCCAGCAGACCGGGACCCTCTATTGATACGCAGTATTTT.

The J gene is TRBJ2-3, the V gene TRBV2; 11 bases are a match to TRBD2. CDR1 and CDR2 (germline): SNHLY, FYNNEI. This CDR3 comprises 14 residues. V was clipped by 10 bases and J by 2 bases; unmatched bases: 5. Written as DNA, the CDR3 is TGTGCCATAAAACTAGCGGGGGCCACAGATACGCAGTATTTT. It is translated as CAIKLAGATDTQYF.

This clone was seen only once. The V call is TRBV5-1, the J call TRBJ2-1; no reliable D call. The CDR3 covers 13 residues. Trimming cost V 0 bases and J 8 bases, with 9 bases left between them. CDR1 and CDR2 (germline): SGHRS, YFSETQ. As DNA, the CDR3 is TGCGCCAGCAGCTTGGAACCCGCTCATGAGCAGTTCTTC. It encodes CASSLEPAHEQFF.

This chain connects TRBV27 to TRBJ1-1; D is ambiguous. The germline CDR1 and CDR2 sequences are MNHEY and SMNVEV (reference sequence). V was cut by 7 bases and J by 10 bases, with 22 bases left in between. This CDR3 spans 14 amino acids. In DNA, the CDR3 is TGTGCCAGCACCCCCTCCGGGCCTCAAAAAGGAGCTTTCTTT. Its translation is CASTPSGPQKGAFF.

V gene TRBV25-1 combines with J gene TRBJ2-2, with D maybe TRBD1 (6 bases). The CDR3 has 15 amino acids. Trimming pared 3 bases from V and 4 bases from J, leaving 12 bases between. Germline values: CDR1 MGHDK, CDR2 SYGVNS. CDR3 in DNA: TGTGCCAGCAGTGACCCGCGAGGGGGCACCGGGGAGCTGTTTTTT. Translation gives CASSDPRGGTGELFF.

The chain joins TRBV3-1 (or the pseudogene TRBV3-2) to TRBJ2-1; 7 positions agree with TRBD2. The CDR3 is 17 residues long. Germline-derived CDR1 and CDR2 are LGHDT and YNNKEL (reference sequence). J lost 5 bases, V lost 0 bases, and 10 bases had no gene match. CDR3 nucleotide sequence: TGTGCCAGCAGCCAAGAAGGGAGGGGCGCGTTCAACAATGAGCAGTTCTTC. Protein product: CASSQEGRGAFNNEQFF.

This clone was picked up one time. The rearrangement links TRBV19 to TRBJ2-1; D is unresolved. The CDR3 runs 12 residues. V was cut by 5 bases and J by 10 bases, with 12 bases left in between. Per germline, CDR1 LNHDA and CDR2 SQIVND (reference sequence). CDR3 amino acids: CASSPRAWEQFF. The DNA for the CDR3 is TGTGCCAGTAGTCCGAGAGCGTGGGAGCAGTTCTTC.

V is TRBV2 and J is TRBJ2-2; the D gene is possibly TRBD2 (6 bases). V dropped 6 bases and J dropped 3 bases, with 11 bases sitting between them. The CDR3 is made up of 14 amino acids. Germline V gene lookup returns CDR1 SNHLY and CDR2 FYNNEI. The CDR3 DNA reads TGTGCCAGCAGCCCTAGGAGGGACACCGGGGAGCTGTTTTTT. It translates to CASSPRRDTGELFF.

This chain connects TRBV2 to TRBJ1-5; unclear D gene. V lost 3 bases to trimming and J lost 1 base, with 7 bases between them. The CDR3 has 14 amino acids. In germline, CDR1 is SNHLY, CDR2 FYNNEI. The CDR3 DNA reads TGTGCCAGCAGTGAGTCGGGGAGCAATCAGCCCCAGCATTTT. Translation gives CASSESGSNQPQHF.

The chain uses TRBV6-2 or TRBV6-3 and TRBJ2-5; 10 nucleotides line up with TRBD2. Trimming at V came to 4 bases and at J to 0 bases, leaving 5 bases not matched to a gene. CDR1 is MNHEY and CDR2 is SVGEGT in the germline V gene. The CDR3 sequence is 16 residues long. CDR3 coding DNA: TGTGCCAGCAGTTTTGGGACTAGCGCCGACCAAGAGACCCAGTACTTC. The encoded protein is CASSFGTSADQETQYF.